This T cell receptor beta chain was captured in a study of cytomegalovirus exposure and HLA in healthy donors. Use of 60 Vbeta and 13 Jbeta primers characterized the PCR. Assay: immunoSEQ multiplex PCR; the TCRdb copy retains only in-frame clones and omits some. The sample includes about 90,000 clones, about 67% of them seen just once. V gave up 5 bases and J gave up 0 bases, with 15 bases separating them. Per the germline V gene, CDR1 is SEHNR and CDR2 is FQNEAQ (reference sequence). The CDR3 consists of 16 residues. This clone was counted only a few times. The sequence came from a man younger than 45 in good health and CMV-seronegative. Material: PBMCs. This rearrangement joins TRBV7-9 to TRBJ2-3; a possible D gene is TRBD1 (6 bases). CDR3 amino acids: CASSQQGWGSTDTQYF. In DNA, the CDR3 is TGTGCCAGCAGCCAACAGGGTTGGGGTAGCACAGATACGCAGTATTTT.